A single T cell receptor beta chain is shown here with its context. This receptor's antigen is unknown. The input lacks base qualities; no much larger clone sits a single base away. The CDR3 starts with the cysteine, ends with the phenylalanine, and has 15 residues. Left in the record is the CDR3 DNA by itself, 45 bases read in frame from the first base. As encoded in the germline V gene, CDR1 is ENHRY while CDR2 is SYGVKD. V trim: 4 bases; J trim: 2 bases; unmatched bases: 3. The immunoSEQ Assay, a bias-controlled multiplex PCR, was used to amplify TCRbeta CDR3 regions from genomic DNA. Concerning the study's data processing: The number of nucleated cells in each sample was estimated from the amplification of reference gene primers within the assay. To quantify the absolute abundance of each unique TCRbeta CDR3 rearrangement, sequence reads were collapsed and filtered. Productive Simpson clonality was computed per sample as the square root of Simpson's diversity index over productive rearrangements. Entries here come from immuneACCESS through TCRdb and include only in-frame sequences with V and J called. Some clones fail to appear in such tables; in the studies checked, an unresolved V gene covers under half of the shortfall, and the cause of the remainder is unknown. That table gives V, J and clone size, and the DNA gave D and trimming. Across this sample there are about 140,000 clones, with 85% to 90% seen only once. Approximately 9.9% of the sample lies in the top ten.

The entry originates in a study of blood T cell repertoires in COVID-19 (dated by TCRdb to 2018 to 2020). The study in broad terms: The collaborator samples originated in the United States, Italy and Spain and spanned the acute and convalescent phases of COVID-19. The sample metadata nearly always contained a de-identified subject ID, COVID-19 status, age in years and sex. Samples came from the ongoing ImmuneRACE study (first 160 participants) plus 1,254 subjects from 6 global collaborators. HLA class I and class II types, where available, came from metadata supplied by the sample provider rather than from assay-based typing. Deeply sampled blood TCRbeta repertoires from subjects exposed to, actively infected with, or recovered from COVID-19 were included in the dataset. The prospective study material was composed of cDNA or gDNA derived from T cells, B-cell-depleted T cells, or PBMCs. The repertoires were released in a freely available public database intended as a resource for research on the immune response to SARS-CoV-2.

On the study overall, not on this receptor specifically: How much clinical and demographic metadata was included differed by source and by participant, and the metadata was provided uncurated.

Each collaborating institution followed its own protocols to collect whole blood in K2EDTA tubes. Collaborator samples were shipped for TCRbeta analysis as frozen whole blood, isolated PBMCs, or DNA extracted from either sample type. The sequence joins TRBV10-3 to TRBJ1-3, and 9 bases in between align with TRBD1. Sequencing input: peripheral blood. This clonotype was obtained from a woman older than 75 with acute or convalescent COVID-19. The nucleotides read TGTGCCATCAGTGGGGACAGGGCGACTGGAAACACCATATATTTT. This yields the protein CAISGDRATGNTIYF.